This T cell receptor (beta chain) was recorded in a study of long-term antiretroviral therapy in people with HIV. General study points: Upon ART, diversity increased but remained lower than transplant donor controls.

Comments on this clone: The antigen is unknown.

An immunoSEQ assay, version v3.0, was performed at survey level. Sequencing of each sample targeted 40,000-50,000 T-cell genomes. The assay was immunoSEQ multiplex PCR, and TCRdb's table has in-frame clones only and misses some. Of 16,000 or so clones listed, about 95% are singletons. There were no participants with HIV treated outside the United States. The starting material was unsorted PBMCs, obtained 10.4 years after starting antiretroviral therapy. The origin of this receptor is a man aged 25 to 40 with HIV.

In DNA, the CDR3 is TGTGCCAGCAGGGGGATTCTGCGACAGGGAGACGGCTACACCTTC. Translating it yields CASRGILRQGDGYTF. The chain is built from TRBV28 and TRBJ1-2; the match to TRBD1 covers 7 bases. The CDR3 runs 15 residues. V shed 6 bases and J 8 bases; nucleotides not matched to a gene: 15. Germline V gene lookup returns CDR1 MDHEN and CDR2 SYDVKM.